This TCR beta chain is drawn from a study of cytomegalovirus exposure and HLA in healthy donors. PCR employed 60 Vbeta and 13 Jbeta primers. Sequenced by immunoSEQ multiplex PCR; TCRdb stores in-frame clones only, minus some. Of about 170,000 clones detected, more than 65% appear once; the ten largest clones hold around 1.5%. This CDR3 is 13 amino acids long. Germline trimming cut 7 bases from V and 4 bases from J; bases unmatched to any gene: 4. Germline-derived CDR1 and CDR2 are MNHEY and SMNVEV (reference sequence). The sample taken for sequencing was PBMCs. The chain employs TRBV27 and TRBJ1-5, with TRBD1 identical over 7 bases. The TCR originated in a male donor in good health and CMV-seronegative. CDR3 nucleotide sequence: TGTGCCAGCAAGGGACAGTTTAATCAGCCCCAGCATTTT. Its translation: CASKGQFNQPQHF.